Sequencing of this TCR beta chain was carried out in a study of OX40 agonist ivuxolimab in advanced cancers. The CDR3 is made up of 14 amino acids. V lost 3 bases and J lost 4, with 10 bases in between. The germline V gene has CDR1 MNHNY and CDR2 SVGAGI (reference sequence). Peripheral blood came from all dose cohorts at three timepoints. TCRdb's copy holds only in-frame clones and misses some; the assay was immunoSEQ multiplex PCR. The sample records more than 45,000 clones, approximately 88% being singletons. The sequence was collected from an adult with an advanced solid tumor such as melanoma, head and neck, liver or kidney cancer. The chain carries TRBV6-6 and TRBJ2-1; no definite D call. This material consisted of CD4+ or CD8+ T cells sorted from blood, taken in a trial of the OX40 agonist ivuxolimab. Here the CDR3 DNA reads TGTGCCAGCAGTTATAGCTACTTTTACAATGAGCAGTTCTTC. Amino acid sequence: CASSYSYFYNEQFF.